This T cell receptor beta chain is drawn from a study of blood T cells in healthy people across ages. Study in general: About one barcoded beta molecule was captured per two T cells (by template switching).

There are 14 residues in the CDR3. Germline loops: CDR1 PRHDT, CDR2 FYEKMQ (reference sequence). V lost 2 bases, J lost 3 bases, and 11 bases lay in between. Sample donors were healthy Caucasian individuals that came from Russia, aged about 6 to 100. Primers used in a second PCR of roughly 6 to 11 cycles were a sample-barcoded 5' primer and a J-beta primer mix. Each CDR3 protein is one row after TCRdb ran MiXCR on the 5' RACE reads. The table lists under 1,100,000 distinct CDR3 sequences, roughly a quarter of them singletons. These data were likewise used in another study, on T cells of mothers and their children. Turning to that study: Compared with unrelated pairs, related mother-child pairs had slightly higher, non-significant overlap.

The chain joins TRBV13 to TRBJ2-7, with a tentative D call TRBD2 (6 bases). What was sequenced was blood. The source is a girl aged 2-9 years in good health. The DNA of the CDR3 is TGTGCCAGCAGCTTACGGGGACTTGTCTACGAGCAGTACTTC. This codes for CASSLRGLVYEQYF. Drawing the rest from reference TRBV13 and TRBJ2-7, the complete variable domain is AAGVIQSPRHLIKEKRETATLKCYPIPRHDTVYWYQQGPGQDPQFLISFYEKMQSDKGSIPDRFSAQQFSDYHSELNMSSLELGDSALYFCASSLRGLVYEQYFGPGTRLTVT.